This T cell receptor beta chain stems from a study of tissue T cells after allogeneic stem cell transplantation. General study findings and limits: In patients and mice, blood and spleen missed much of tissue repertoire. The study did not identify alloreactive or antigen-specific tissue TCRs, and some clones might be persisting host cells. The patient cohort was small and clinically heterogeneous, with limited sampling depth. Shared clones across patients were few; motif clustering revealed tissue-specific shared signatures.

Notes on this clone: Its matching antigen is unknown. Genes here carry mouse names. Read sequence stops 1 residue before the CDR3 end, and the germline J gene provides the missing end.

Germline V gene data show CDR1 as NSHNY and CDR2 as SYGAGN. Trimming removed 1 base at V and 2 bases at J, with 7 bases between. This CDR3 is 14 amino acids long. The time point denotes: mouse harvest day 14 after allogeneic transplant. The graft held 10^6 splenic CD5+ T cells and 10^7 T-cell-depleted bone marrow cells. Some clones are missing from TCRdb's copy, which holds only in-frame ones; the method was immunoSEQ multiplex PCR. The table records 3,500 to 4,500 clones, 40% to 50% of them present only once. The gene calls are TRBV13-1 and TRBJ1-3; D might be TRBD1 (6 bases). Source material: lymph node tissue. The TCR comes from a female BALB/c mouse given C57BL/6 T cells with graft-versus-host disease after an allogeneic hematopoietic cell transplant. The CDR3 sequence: CASSDRDTGNTLYF. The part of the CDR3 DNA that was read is TGTGCCAGCAGTGATAGGGACACTGGAAATACGCTCTAT.